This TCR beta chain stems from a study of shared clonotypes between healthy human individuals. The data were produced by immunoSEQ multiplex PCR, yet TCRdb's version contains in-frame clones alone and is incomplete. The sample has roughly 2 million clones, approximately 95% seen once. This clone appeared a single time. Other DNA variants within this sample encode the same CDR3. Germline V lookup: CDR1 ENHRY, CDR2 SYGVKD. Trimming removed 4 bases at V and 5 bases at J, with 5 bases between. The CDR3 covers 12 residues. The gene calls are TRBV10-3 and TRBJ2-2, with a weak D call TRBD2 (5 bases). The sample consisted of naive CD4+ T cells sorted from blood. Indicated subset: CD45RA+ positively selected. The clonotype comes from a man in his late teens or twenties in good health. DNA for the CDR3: TGTGCCATCAGTGGAGGGACCGGGGAGCTGTTTTTT. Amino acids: CAISGGTGELFF.